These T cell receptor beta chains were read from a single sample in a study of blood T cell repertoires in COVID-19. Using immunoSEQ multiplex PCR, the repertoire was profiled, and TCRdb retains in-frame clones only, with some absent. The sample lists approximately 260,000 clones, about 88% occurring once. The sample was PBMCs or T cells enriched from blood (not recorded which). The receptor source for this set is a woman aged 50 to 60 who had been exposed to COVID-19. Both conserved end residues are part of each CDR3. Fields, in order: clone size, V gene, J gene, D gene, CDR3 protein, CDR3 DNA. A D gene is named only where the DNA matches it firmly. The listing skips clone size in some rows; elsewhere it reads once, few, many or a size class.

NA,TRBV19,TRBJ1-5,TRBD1,CASSMTGISNQPQHF,TGTGCCAGTAGTATGACAGGGATTAGCAATCAGCCCCAGCATTTT
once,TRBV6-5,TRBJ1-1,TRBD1,CASSYRTGAGSTEAFF,TGTGCCAGCAGTTACCGAACAGGGGCAGGGAGCACTGAAGCTTTCTTT
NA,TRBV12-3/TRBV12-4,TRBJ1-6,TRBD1,CASRDSSNSPLHF,TGTGCTAGCAGGGACAGTAGCAATTCACCCCTCCACTTT
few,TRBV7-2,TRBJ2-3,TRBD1,CASSADRAGPLDTQYF,TGTGCCAGCAGCGCCGACAGGGCGGGCCCTCTTGATACGCAGTATTTT
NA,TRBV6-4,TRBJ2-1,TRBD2,CASSAGTSGHNEQFF,TGTGCCAGCAGCGCCGGGACTAGCGGACACAATGAGCAGTTCTTC
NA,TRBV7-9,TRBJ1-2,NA,CASSLDQNYGYTF,TGTGCCAGCAGCTTAGACCAGAACTATGGCTACACCTTC
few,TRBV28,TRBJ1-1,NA,CASSLLTTEAFF,TGTGCCAGCAGTTTATTGACTACTGAAGCTTTCTTT
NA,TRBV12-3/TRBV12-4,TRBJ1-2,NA,CASRDKGYGYTF,TGTGCCAGCAGGGACAAGGGATATGGCTACACCTTC
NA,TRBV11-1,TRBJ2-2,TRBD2,CASSSARGGTGELFF,TGTGCCAGCAGCTCCGCCCGGGGGGGCACCGGGGAGCTGTTTTTT
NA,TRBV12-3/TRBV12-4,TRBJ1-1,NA,CASTLTGNTEAFF,TGTGCCAGCACGCTAACAGGGAACACTGAAGCTTTCTTT
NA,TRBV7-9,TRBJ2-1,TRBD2,CASSGASGSYNEQFF,TGTGCCAGCAGTGGGGCTAGCGGGTCCTACAATGAGCAGTTCTTC
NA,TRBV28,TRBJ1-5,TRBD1,CASSLTGGPQPQHF,TGTGCCAGCAGTTTGACAGGGGGTCCTCAGCCCCAGCATTTT
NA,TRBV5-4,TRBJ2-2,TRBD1,CASSFWGQLTGELFF,TGTGCCAGCAGCTTCTGGGGACAGCTGACCGGGGAGCTGTTTTTT
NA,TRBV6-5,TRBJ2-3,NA,CASSYSLVIGADTQYF,TGTGCCAGCAGTTACTCACTAGTGATTGGCGCAGATACGCAGTATTTT
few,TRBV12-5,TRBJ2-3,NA,CASGPMGANTQYF,TGTGCTAGTGGCCCTATGGGGGCGAATACGCAGTATTTT
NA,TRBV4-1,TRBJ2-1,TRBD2,CASSWTSGGSNEQFF,TGCGCCAGCAGTTGGACTAGCGGGGGGTCCAATGAGCAGTTCTTC
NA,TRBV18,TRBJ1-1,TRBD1,CASSLTRLDRGTEAFF,TGTGCCAGCTCACTCACACGATTGGACAGGGGCACTGAAGCTTTCTTT
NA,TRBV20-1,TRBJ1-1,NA,CSASLQGWATEAFF,TGCAGTGCTAGTCTCCAGGGGTGGGCGACTGAAGCTTTCTTT
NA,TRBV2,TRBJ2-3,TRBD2,CASIRGGSTDTQYF,TGTGCCAGCATACGGGGGGGCAGCACAGATACGCAGTATTTT
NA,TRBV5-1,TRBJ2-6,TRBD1,CASSTGTGFTGANVLTF,TGCGCCAGCAGCACCGGGACAGGGTTCACTGGGGCCAACGTCCTGACTTTC
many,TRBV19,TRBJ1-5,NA,CASSMGGAPQHF,TGTGCCAGTAGTATGGGAGGGGCGCCCCAGCATTTT
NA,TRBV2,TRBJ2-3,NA,CASRPGVLTDTQYF,TGTGCCAGCCGCCCAGGGGTACTCACAGATACGCAGTATTTT
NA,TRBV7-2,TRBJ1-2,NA,CASSPEGDYGYTF,TGTGCCAGCAGCCCTGAGGGGGACTATGGCTACACCTTC
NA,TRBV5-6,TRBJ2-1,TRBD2,CASSLEGGRNGQFF,TGTGCCAGCAGCTTGGAGGGAGGGCGGAATGGGCAGTTCTTC
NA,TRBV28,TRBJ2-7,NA,CATKSGVLYEQYF,TGTGCCACAAAGTCGGGGGTGCTGTACGAGCAGTACTTC
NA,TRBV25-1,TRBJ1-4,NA,CASSELRGFEKLFF,TGTGCCAGCAGTGAATTGAGGGGGTTTGAAAAACTGTTTTTT
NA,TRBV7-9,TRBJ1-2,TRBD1,CASSLSRPGTAPVYGYTF,TGTGCCAGCAGCTTAAGTCGCCCCGGGACAGCTCCTGTCTATGGCTACACCTTC
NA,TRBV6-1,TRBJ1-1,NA,CASSEGQRNTEAFF,TGTGCCAGCAGTGAAGGACAGCGGAACACTGAAGCTTTCTTT
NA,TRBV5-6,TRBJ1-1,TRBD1,CASSRRDRGRVTEAFF,TGTGCCAGCAGCCGCCGGGACAGGGGGCGGGTCACTGAAGCTTTCTTT
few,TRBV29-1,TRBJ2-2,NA,CSVSRSVTGELFF,TGCAGCGTGTCGCGCTCCGTGACCGGGGAGCTGTTTTTT
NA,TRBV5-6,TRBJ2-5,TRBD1,CASSFGQGAGETQYF,TGTGCCAGCAGCTTTGGACAGGGGGCAGGGGAGACCCAGTACTTC
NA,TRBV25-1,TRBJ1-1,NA,CASSEASEAFF,TGTGCCAGCAGTGAAGCGAGTGAAGCTTTCTTT
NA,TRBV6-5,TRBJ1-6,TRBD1,CASRVQGEGNSPLHF,TGTGCCAGCAGGGTACAGGGGGAAGGTAATTCACCCCTCCACTTT
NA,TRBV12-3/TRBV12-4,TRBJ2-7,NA,CASSLRGSYEQYF,TGTGCCAGCAGTTTGAGGGGGAGCTACGAGCAGTACTTC
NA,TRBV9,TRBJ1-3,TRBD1,CASSSGTGTSGNTIYF,TGTGCCAGCAGCTCCGGGACAGGCACCTCTGGAAACACCATATATTTT
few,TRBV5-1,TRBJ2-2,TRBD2,CASRGLAGVTGELFF,TGCGCCAGCAGGGGACTAGCGGGGGTGACCGGGGAGCTGTTTTTT
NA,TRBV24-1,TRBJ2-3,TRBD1,CATSRGGYDTDTQYF,TGTGCCACCTCCCGAGGGGGCTATGACACAGATACGCAGTATTTT
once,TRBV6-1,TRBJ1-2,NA,CASSEARGLDYGYTF,TGTGCCAGCAGTGAAGCTCGGGGTTTGGACTATGGCTACACCTTC
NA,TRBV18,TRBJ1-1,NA,CASSHQGLEAFF,TGTGCCAGCTCTCACCAGGGGCTTGAAGCTTTCTTT
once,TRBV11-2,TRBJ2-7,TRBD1,CASSSIRTGTYEQYF,TGTGCCAGCAGCTCTATCAGGACAGGGACCTACGAGCAGTACTTC
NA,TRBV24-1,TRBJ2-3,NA,CATSDPLDSTDTQYF,TGTGCCACCAGTGATCCTCTAGACTCCACAGATACGCAGTATTTT
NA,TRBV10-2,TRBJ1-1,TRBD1,CASSRDRRELEAFF,TGCGCCAGCAGTCGGGACAGGAGGGAATTGGAAGCTTTCTTT
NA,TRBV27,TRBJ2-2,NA,CASRRQTGELFF,TGTGCCAGCAGGAGGCAAACCGGGGAGCTGTTTTTT
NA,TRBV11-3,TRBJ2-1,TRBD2,CASSLSGGEQFF,TGTGCCAGCAGTTTAAGCGGGGGTGAGCAGTTCTTC
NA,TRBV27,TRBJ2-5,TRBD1,CASSGQGVPQETQYF,TGTGCCAGCAGTGGACAGGGCGTACCCCAAGAGACCCAGTACTTC
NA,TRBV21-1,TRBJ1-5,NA,CASSTNGRLPRDQPQHF,TGTGCCAGCAGCACCAACGGGAGGCTCCCAAGGGATCAGCCCCAGCATTTT